This entry features one T cell receptor beta chain sequence. Sample-barcoded 5' priming and a J-beta primer mix drove a second PCR of roughly 7 to 11 cycles. TCRdb re-analysed the 5' RACE reads in MiXCR, keeping a single row per CDR3 protein. The sample holds 1.5 million or so distinct CDR3 sequences, 42% seen once. These data belong to a study of blood T cells in healthy people across ages. The material sequenced was blood. This sequence originates from a woman younger than 30 in good health.

CDR3 residues: CASSQRGASSYEQYF. As DNA, the CDR3 is TGTGCCAGCAGTCAGCGGGGGGCTAGCTCCTACGAGCAGTACTTC. V is TRBV6-1 and J is TRBJ2-7; 9 bases line up with TRBD2. V gave up 5 bases and J gave up 0 bases; unmatched junction bases: 5. Germline V gene sequence: CDR1 MNHNS, CDR2 SASEGT. The CDR3 contains 15 residues.